This entry features one TCR beta chain sequence. No antigen is known for it. These data are taken from a study of cytomegalovirus exposure and HLA in healthy donors. This CDR3 has 13 residues. The trim removed 7 bases at V and 7 bases at J, leaving 4 bases unmatched. Germline CDR1 reads MNHEY; CDR2 reads SVGAGI. The PCR used 60 Vbeta and 13 Jbeta primers. Here immunoSEQ multiplex PCR was the method, and the copy in TCRdb shows in-frame clones only, minus some. The data show 95,000 to 150,000 clones, under 85% seen once. Broader study findings: The CMV antigen specificity of a few CMV-associated chains was confirmed through in vitro analysis.

The chain couples TRBV6-5 to TRBJ2-6, with 7 nucleotides matching TRBD1. The source material was PBMCs. This TCR was sampled from a human donor in good health. The CDR3 is CASTRTGANVLTF. The CDR3 coding sequence is TGTGCCAGCACCCGGACAGGCGCCAACGTCCTGACTTTC.